The T cell receptor beta chain under discussion was sequenced for a study of Tregs in tolerant kidney transplant recipients. Findings of the study overall: Few patients were studied, so findings need validation in larger groups. The most relevant donor-specific Treg TCRbeta repertoire apparently came from expansion with activated donor B cells. This study did not directly address biological reproducibility.

The CDR3 length is 17 residues. The germline V gene has CDR1 SGDLS and CDR2 YYNGEE. The V gene lost 0 bases and the J gene lost 5 bases, with 19 bases spanning the gap. Data came from immunoSEQ multiplex PCR; TCRdb stores just in-frame clones and leaves some out. The sample holds around 230,000 clones, approximately 83% seen once. In regard to this clone: Its cognate antigen is unknown.

Thawed PBMCs were FACS-sorted into unstimulated CD4+CD25+CD127- regulatory T cells, CD4+CD25- non-regulatory cells, CD4 and CD8 cells. The specimen was CD4+ T cells from blood. The source of this sequence is a human donor in good health. The gene calls are TRBV9 and TRBJ2-3; weak D call: TRBD2 (7 bases). The CDR3 region is CASSVGLSRGAGDTQYF. CDR3 coding DNA: TGTGCCAGCAGCGTAGGTCTAAGTCGGGGGGCGGGAGATACGCAGTATTTT.